This note documents a single T cell receptor (beta chain) sequence. The target antigen is unknown. This record comes from a study of cytomegalovirus exposure and HLA in healthy donors. This CDR3 is built from 14 residues. Trimming stripped 7 bases from V and 5 bases from J, with 12 bases between. Germline lookup yields CDR1 SNHLY and CDR2 FYNNEI. PCR used 60 Vbeta primers and 13 Jbeta primers. Using immunoSEQ multiplex PCR, the repertoire was profiled, and TCRdb retains in-frame clones only, with some absent. Of roughly 130,000 clones in the sample, about 78% are singletons; the top ten hold roughly 3%. Findings and limits, study-wide: Later analysis indicated greater clonal expansion among HLA-associated TCR beta chains than among equally common other chains.

Sequencing used PBMCs. The sequence was obtained from a human donor in good health. This chain uses TRBV2 with TRBJ1-6; a weak D match, TRBD1 (5 bases). CDR3 sequence (DNA): TGTGCCAGCAACCCAGGGTATAATAATTCACCCCTCCACTTT. Translation: CASNPGYNNSPLHF.